This T cell receptor beta chain stems from a study of cytomegalovirus exposure and HLA in healthy donors. Study-wide results and limits: Available immune exposure information was restricted to CMV serostatus only. Donors were assumed by presence/absence analyses to have roughly uniform sequencing depth. Productive status was seen about 87% or about 30% of the time for most TCR beta V segments in an earlier analysis.

Comments on this clone: Its antigen remains unidentified.

The CDR3 has 14 amino acids. The V segment lost 2 bases and the J segment 2 bases; nucleotides outside the gene matches: 1. Germline V gene sequence: CDR1 MNHEY, CDR2 SVGAGI. The donors were healthy bone marrow donors. A multiplex PCR was run with 60 Vbeta primers and 13 Jbeta primers. Produced via immunoSEQ multiplex PCR; TCRdb's table is partial and in-frame only. The sample lists some 120,000 clones, over 75% occurring once. The sequence was collected from a man aged 35 to 55 in good health and CMV-seronegative. What was sequenced was PBMCs. The chain uses TRBV6-5 and TRBJ1-2; TRBD1 aligns across 8 bases. Here the CDR3 DNA reads TGTGCCAGCAGTTACCGGGACAGGAACTATGGCTACACCTTC. As protein: CASSYRDRNYGYTF.